The present T cell receptor (beta chain) was sequenced within a study of CD4 T cells in relation to SARS-CoV-2 and coronaviruses. The wider study: TCR beta CDR3s were sequenced after roughly ten-day antigen culture of PBMCs. No peptide or an HIV-1 Nef peptide pool served as negative control. General study findings and limits: SARS-CoV-2-driven expansion was significantly weaker in crossreactive than monoreactive clones. Pre-pandemic and post-infection samples never came from the same donor.

Generated by immunoSEQ multiplex PCR, the TCRdb table keeps only in-frame clones and is missing some. The sample gives some 21,000 clones, 65% to 80% of which show up once; about a sixth is in the top ten. Germline V CDR1 and CDR2: SNHLY, FYNNEI. J was trimmed by 8 bases and V by 2 bases; bases with no gene match: 2. The CDR3 sequence is 12 residues long. Worth noting for this clone: The antigen remains undetermined.

Unexposed donor CD4+ T cells date from about 2011-2018, before the COVID-19 pandemic. The cells were cultured for about ten days before CD4+ T cells were isolated. This sequence joins TRBV2 and TRBJ1-2; 7 bases are shared with TRBD1. This clonotype was sampled from a human donor in good health. The sequenced sample consisted of CD4+ T cells from PBMCs, cultured in vitro. Here the CDR3 reads CASSEPGGGYTF. The CDR3 DNA follows: TGTGCCAGCAGTGAACCAGGGGGAGGCTACACCTTC. The full variable domain, with the rest looked up from reference TRBV2 and TRBJ1-2, is EPEVTQTPSHQVTQMGQEVILRCVPISNHLYFYWYRQILGQKVEFLVSFYNNEISEKSEIFDDQFSVERPDGSNFTLKIRSTKLEDSAMYFCASSEPGGGYTFGSGTRLTVV.